Following are 26 T cell receptor beta chains from one sample sequenced in a study of long-term antiretroviral therapy in people with HIV. Assay version v3.0 of immunoSEQ was used, and it was run at survey level. Assay used: immunoSEQ multiplex PCR; TCRdb lists only in-frame clones, some missing. The sample records fewer than 30,000 clones, over 70% being singletons. This material consisted of unsorted PBMCs, taken 2.7 to 2.8 years after starting antiretroviral therapy. These receptors originate from a man aged 25-45 years with HIV.

The rearrangement joins TRBV7-9 to TRBJ2-7; 9 nucleotides align to TRBD1. The germline V gene encodes CDR1 SEHNR and CDR2 FQNEAQ (reference sequence). The trim removed 1 base at V and 0 bases at J, leaving 4 bases unmatched. The CDR3 has 16 residues. Here the CDR3 reads CASSLVRTGASYEQYF. The CDR3 nucleotides are TGTGCCAGCAGCTTAGTTAGGACAGGGGCCTCCTACGAGCAGTACTTC.

The J gene is TRBJ2-5, the V gene TRBV14; D ambiguous. The CDR3 is 15 amino acids. The ends were cut back, 0 bases at V and 5 bases at J, with 13 bases in the middle. From germline, CDR1 is SGHDN and CDR2 FVKESK. CDR3 amino acids: CASSQDRILGETQYF. The CDR3 DNA reads as TGTGCCAGCAGCCAAGATCGGATACTGGGGGAGACCCAGTACTTC. Full variable domain (rest looked up from reference TRBV14 and TRBJ2-5): EAGVTQFPSHSVIEKGQTVTLRCDPISGHDNLYWYRRVMGKEIKFLLHFVKESKQDESGMPNNRFLAERTGGTYSTLKVQPAELEDSGVYFCASSQDRILGETQYFGPGTRLLVL.

A note on this clone: This CDR3 is also generated by other DNA sequences in the sample. The V and J genes are TRBV10-3 and TRBJ2-3, with D hard to call. Germline V gene lookup returns CDR1 ENHRY and CDR2 SYGVKD. The CDR3 spans 12 residues. The germline V and J ends were trimmed by 0 bases and 6 bases, with 4 bases remaining between them. This chain's CDR3 is CAISESGDTQYF. For the CDR3, the DNA is TGTGCCATCAGTGAGTCGGGGGATACGCAGTATTTT.

The chain joins TRBV6-6 to TRBJ2-7; D is uncertain. With 0 bases removed from V and 7 bases from J, the gap between germline ends came to 4 bases. CDR3 length: 11 residues. Looked up from germline, CDR1 is MNHNY and CDR2 is SVGAGI (reference sequence). In DNA, the CDR3 is TGTGCCAGCAGTTACTCAGGGGAGCAGTACTTC. Translated, it gives CASSYSGEQYF.

In this sample, this clone turned up once. The chain employs TRBV27 and TRBJ2-7; 13 bases map to TRBD2. Germline-derived CDR1 and CDR2 are MNHEY and SMNVEV (reference sequence). J was trimmed by 5 bases and V by 3 bases; bases with no gene match: 4. CDR3 size: 15 residues. CDR3 protein: CASSFGGLAGDEQYF. The DNA for the CDR3 is TGTGCCAGCAGTTTTGGAGGACTAGCGGGGGACGAGCAGTACTTC.

The chain joins TRBV30 to TRBJ1-6; no definite D call. The CDR3 covers 14 residues. Trimming removed 3 bases from V and 7 bases from J, with 13 bases in between. Per germline, CDR1 GTSNPN and CDR2 SVGIG (reference sequence). DNA of the CDR3: TGTGCCTGGAGCTCGGGAGGGCGGAATTCACCCCTCCACTTT. Amino acids: CAWSSGGRNSPLHF.

The chain links TRBV5-1 to TRBJ2-7, with TRBD2 matching 14 bases. The ends lost 5 bases at V and 2 bases at J; junction bases unmatched: 3. Germline CDR1 reads SGHRS; CDR2 reads YFSETQ. There are 15 residues in the CDR3. The CDR3 DNA reads TGCGCCAGCAGGACGGGACTAGCGGGAGCCTACGAGCAGTACTTC. Residues: CASRTGLAGAYEQYF.

V gene TRBV2 combines with J gene TRBJ2-5, with 7 bases identical to TRBD1. CDR1 and CDR2 (germline): SNHLY, FYNNEI. Trimming cost V 1 base and J 5 bases; bases outside gene matches: 1. CDR3 size: 13 residues. CDR3 in amino acids: CASSEDRGETQYF. In nucleotides, the CDR3 is TGTGCCAGCAGTGAAGACAGGGGTGAGACCCAGTACTTC.

The J gene is TRBJ2-2, the V gene TRBV7-9; 11 bases line up with TRBD1. Germline CDR1 SEHNR, CDR2 FQNEAQ (reference sequence). The CDR3 length is 16 residues. V dropped 0 bases and J dropped 4; count of bases not matched to a gene: 1. CDR3 region: CASSLAGTGGTGELFF. The CDR3 DNA reads TGTGCCAGCAGCTTAGCAGGGACAGGGGGCACCGGGGAGCTGTTTTTT.

The V and J genes are TRBV30 and TRBJ2-7; the D gene is possibly TRBD1 (6 bases). Germline lookup yields CDR1 GTSNPN and CDR2 SVGIG (reference sequence). The CDR3 has 13 amino acids. V lost 2 bases to trimming and J lost 2 bases, with 10 bases between them. The CDR3 DNA is TGTGCCTGGAGTTGGGGGCCCACCTACGAGCAGTACTTC. Protein product: CAWSWGPTYEQYF.

This clone was counted between two and nine times. The chain links TRBV7-9 to TRBJ1-1, with D possibly matching TRBD1 (6 bases). Germline V gene sequence: CDR1 SEHNR, CDR2 FQNEAQ (reference sequence). The V and J ends lost 11 bases and 2 bases respectively, with 12 bases between them. The CDR3 length is 12 residues. In DNA, the CDR3 is TGTGCCGGGGGCAGGGACAACACTGAAGCTTTCTTT. Its protein product is CAGGRDNTEAFF. Combining the CDR3 with reference TRBV7-9 and TRBJ1-1 gives the whole variable domain DTGVSQNPRHKITKRGQNVTFRCDPISEHNRLYWYRQTLGQGPEFLTYFQNEAQLEKSRLLSDRFSAERPKGSFSTLEIQRTEQGDSAMYLCAGGRDNTEAFFGQGTRLTVV.

The table lists this clone with a few counts. The V call is TRBV7-9, the J call TRBJ1-1, with unresolved D. Germline V gene data show CDR1 as SEHNR and CDR2 as FQNEAQ (reference sequence). V lost 2 bases to trimming and J lost 1 base, with 5 bases between them. CDR3 size: 13 residues. CDR3 bases: TGTGCCAGCAGCTTACCAGGGAACACTGAAGCTTTCTTT. This encodes CASSLPGNTEAFF.

The gene calls are TRBV7-9 and TRBJ2-7; 8 bases agree with TRBD2. CDR1 and CDR2 (germline): SEHNR, FQNEAQ (reference sequence). J was trimmed by 3 bases and V by 1 base; bases with no gene match: 5. This CDR3 is 15 amino acids long. The CDR3 DNA reads TGTGCCAGCAGCTTAGGAGGGGCGGGAGGCTACGAGCAGTACTTC. It specifies CASSLGGAGGYEQYF. The whole variable domain, remainder taken from reference TRBV7-9 and TRBJ2-7, is DTGVSQNPRHKITKRGQNVTFRCDPISEHNRLYWYRQTLGQGPEFLTYFQNEAQLEKSRLLSDRFSAERPKGSFSTLEIQRTEQGDSAMYLCASSLGGAGGYEQYFGPGTRLTVT.

The CDR3 bases are TGTGCCAGCAGCGCCGGACAGGGGATAAAGGAGACCCAGTACTTC. Protein: CASSAGQGIKETQYF. The chain uses TRBV9 and TRBJ2-5; TRBD1 matches at 9 bases. The CDR3 spans 15 residues. Losses at the gene ends were 3 bases for V and 5 bases for J; bases not matched to a gene: 8. CDR1 is SGDLS, CDR2 YYNGEE, per germline.

This clone showed up just once. V is TRBV15 and J is TRBJ2-5; 12 positions match TRBD2. Germline V gene lookup returns CDR1 LNHNV and CDR2 YYDKDF (reference sequence). The length of the CDR3 is 19 residues. The ends lost 0 bases at V and 7 bases at J; junction bases unmatched: 15. The CDR3 sequence: CATSRDWASGGDLGGTQYF. The CDR3 DNA sequence: TGTGCCACCAGCAGAGATTGGGCTAGCGGGGGGGACCTAGGAGGGACCCAGTACTTC. The entire variable domain, with the rest obtained from reference TRBV15 and TRBJ2-5, is as follows: DAMVIQNPRYQVTQFGKPVTLSCSQTLNHNVMYWYQQKSSQAPKLLFHYYDKDFNNEADTPDNFQSRRPNTSFCFLDIRSPGLGDTAMYLCATSRDWASGGDLGGTQYFGPGTRLLVL.

This clone was observed once. This sequence joins TRBV9 and TRBJ2-1; D is uncertain. Trimming left V 0 bases short and J 9 bases short, with 22 bases between. The CDR3 sequence is 17 residues long. Germline V gene data show CDR1 as SGDLS and CDR2 as YYNGEE. The chain's CDR3 is CASSVGVTALGDIEQFF. CDR3 DNA: TGTGCCAGCAGCGTAGGAGTAACAGCCCTTGGAGACATTGAGCAGTTCTTC.

This chain uses TRBV7-9 with TRBJ2-1; D is possibly TRBD2 (5 bases). This CDR3 region has 15 residues. The germline V gene encodes CDR1 SEHNR and CDR2 FQNEAQ (reference sequence). Trimming shortened V by 7 bases and J by 3 bases, and 16 bases separated the two germline ends. The CDR3 DNA reads TGTGCCAGCACCCTCGGGGTGGCGTTCTACAATGAGCAGTTCTTC. Protein: CASTLGVAFYNEQFF.

V gene TRBV27 combines with J gene TRBJ2-1, with 10 bases aligning to TRBD2. Germline V gives CDR1 MNHEY, CDR2 SMNVEV (reference sequence). CDR3 length: 15 residues. The junction had 2 bases not matched to a gene; V was cut back by 1 base and J by 5 bases. DNA of the CDR3: TGTGCCAGCAGTTTATGGACTAGCGGTAACAATGAGCAGTTCTTC. Protein sequence: CASSLWTSGNNEQFF.

The chain couples TRBV6-6 to TRBJ2-1; TRBD2 is a possible D gene (6 bases). The CDR3 spans 13 residues. The V gene's germline CDR1 is MNHNY and CDR2 SVGAGI (reference sequence). V was shortened by 7 bases and J by 6 bases, with 13 bases between the two germline ends. CDR3 residues: CASKPTSFNEQFF. The CDR3 DNA reads as TGTGCCAGCAAGCCTACTAGCTTCAATGAGCAGTTCTTC.

The rearrangement links TRBV21-1 to TRBJ2-1. TRBV21-1 is annotated as a pseudogene. CDR3 length: 16 residues. The CDR3 sequence: CASSKGRKGSYNEQFF. The CDR3 DNA sequence: TGTGCCAGCAGCAAAGGGAGAAAGGGATCCTACAATGAGCAGTTCTTC.

V usage is TRBV12-5 and J usage is TRBJ2-5, with 10 bases that match TRBD2. Germline V gene sequence: CDR1 LGHNT, CDR2 FRNRAP. With V trimmed by 7 bases and J by 4 bases, 12 bases remained unmatched. The CDR3 has 16 residues. The CDR3 spells CASAPGLAQLAETQYF. The CDR3 DNA reads TGTGCTAGTGCCCCGGGACTAGCGCAATTGGCAGAGACCCAGTACTTC.

Here the CDR3 reads CATQVAGGPKGTGHTDTQYF. The CDR3 DNA follows: TGTGCCACCCAGGTAGCGGGGGGGCCAAAGGGAACGGGACACACAGATACGCAGTATTTT. This sequence joins TRBV15 and TRBJ2-3, with TRBD2 matching 11 bases. Germline CDR1 is LNHNV and CDR2 is YYDKDF (reference sequence). The junction had 21 bases not matched to a gene; V was cut back by 8 bases and J by 2 bases. The CDR3 is 20 residues long.

This sequence joins TRBV2 and TRBJ1-2; D remains ambiguous. There are 15 residues in the CDR3. V was shortened by 2 bases and J by 0 bases, with 10 bases between the two germline ends. Germline V gives CDR1 SNHLY, CDR2 FYNNEI. The CDR3 loop reads CASSELGPANYGYTF. The CDR3 DNA follows: TGTGCCAGCAGTGAATTAGGGCCCGCTAACTATGGCTACACCTTC. Based on the CDR3 plus reference TRBV2 and TRBJ1-2, the full variable domain is EPEVTQTPSHQVTQMGQEVILRCVPISNHLYFYWYRQILGQKVEFLVSFYNNEISEKSEIFDDQFSVERPDGSNFTLKIRSTKLEDSAMYFCASSELGPANYGYTFGSGTRLTVV.

V gene TRBV19 combines with J gene TRBJ2-7; D is ambiguous. The length of the CDR3 is 12 residues. Deletions cut 2 bases from V and 6 bases from J, with 8 bases between. CDR1 LNHDA and CDR2 SQIVND come from the germline V gene (reference sequence). CDR3 in DNA: TGTGCCAGTAGTATACACCCCTCCGAGCAGTACTTC. Its translation: CASSIHPSEQYF.

This chain connects TRBV30 to TRBJ2-5, with TRBD2 identical over 8 bases. The CDR3 consists of 14 residues. The V gene end was trimmed by 2 bases and the J gene end by 4 bases; junction bases not matched to a gene: 6. Germline V gives CDR1 GTSNPN, CDR2 SVGIG (reference sequence). CDR3 nucleotide sequence: TGTGCCTGGAGTAACGGGGGGGCTGGAGAGACCCAGTACTTC. Its translation is CAWSNGGAGETQYF.

The chain uses TRBV27 and TRBJ1-1, with D possibly being TRBD1 (5 bases). The length of the CDR3 is 16 residues. V was shortened by 3 bases and J by 0 bases, with 14 bases between the two germline ends. Per germline, CDR1 MNHEY and CDR2 SMNVEV (reference sequence). CDR3: CASSFETATMNTEAFF. The CDR3 bases are TGTGCCAGCAGTTTTGAGACAGCAACCATGAACACTGAAGCTTTCTTT.